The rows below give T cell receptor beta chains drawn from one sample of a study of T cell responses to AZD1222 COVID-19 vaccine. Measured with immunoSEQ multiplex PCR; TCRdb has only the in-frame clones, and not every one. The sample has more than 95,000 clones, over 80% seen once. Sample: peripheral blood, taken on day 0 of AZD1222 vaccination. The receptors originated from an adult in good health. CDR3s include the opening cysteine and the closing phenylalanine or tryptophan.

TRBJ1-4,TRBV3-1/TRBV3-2,CASSQAGATNEKLFF
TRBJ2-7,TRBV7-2,CASSQGTAVYEQYF
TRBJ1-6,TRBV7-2,CASSPRHITGSGPLHF
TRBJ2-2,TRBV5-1,CASSLGQINTGELFF
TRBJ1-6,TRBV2,CASSGRGSGSPLHF
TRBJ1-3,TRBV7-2,CASSLNLWSSGNTIYF
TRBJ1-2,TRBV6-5,CASSYSQGFGYTF
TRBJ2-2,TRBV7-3,CASSQQQVMNTGELFF
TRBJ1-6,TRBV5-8,CASSLALGTNSGPLHF
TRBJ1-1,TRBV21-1,CASSKCPGLNTEAFF
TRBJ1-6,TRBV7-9,CASRTDTQSNSPLHF
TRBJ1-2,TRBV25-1,CASSESRHRGPSFYTF
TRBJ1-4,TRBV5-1,CASSPEGNYEKLFF
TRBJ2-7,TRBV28,CASSRTGGSYEQYF
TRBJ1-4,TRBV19,CASSVPGSATNEKLFF
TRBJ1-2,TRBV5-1,CASSLAGGGDGYTF
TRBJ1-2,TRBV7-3,CASSFTGGSGGYTF
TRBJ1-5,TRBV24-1,CAVQGAGQPQHF
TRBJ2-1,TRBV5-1,CASSLAILAAYNEQFF
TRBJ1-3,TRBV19,CASSPGQTFGTIYF
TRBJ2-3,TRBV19,CASMSLQADTQYF
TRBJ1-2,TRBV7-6,CASSSGTGNYGYTF
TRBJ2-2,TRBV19,CASSIWGRANTGELFF
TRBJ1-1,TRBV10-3,CAISEAATDPEAFF
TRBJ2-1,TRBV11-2,CASSRAGVAGSGANEQFF
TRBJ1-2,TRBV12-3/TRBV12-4,CASSLVGYGYTF
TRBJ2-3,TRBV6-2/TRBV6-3,CASSYTELADRTDTQYF
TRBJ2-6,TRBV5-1,CASSVQPGLTSGANVLTF
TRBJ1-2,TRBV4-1,CASSQVYGQTLNYGYTF
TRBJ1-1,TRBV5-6,CASSFGTGRDEAFF
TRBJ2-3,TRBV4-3,CASGRTVGSDTQYF